The 30 T cell receptor beta chains below all came from one sample that was sequenced in a study of OX40 agonist ivuxolimab in advanced cancers. Sequencing used immunoSEQ multiplex PCR; TCRdb keeps in-frame clones, though not all of them. The profile shows tens of thousands of clones, roughly nine tenths of them singletons. The starting material was CD4+ or CD8+ T cells sorted from blood, obtained in a trial of the OX40 agonist ivuxolimab. The receptors shown here come from an adult with an advanced solid tumor such as melanoma, head and neck, liver or kidney cancer.

This chain uses TRBV2 with TRBJ2-3; tentative D call: TRBD2 (6 bases). The CDR3 runs 16 residues. Germline CDR1 and CDR2: SNHLY and FYNNEI. Trimming left V 7 bases short and J 7 bases short, with 24 bases between. This CDR3 is CASTPPGTYLRYTQYF. CDR3 in DNA: TGTGCCAGCACCCCCCCCGGGACTTACTTAAGGTATACGCAGTATTTT.

The chain joins TRBV19 to TRBJ1-4; maybe TRBD1 (5 bases). The germline CDR1 and CDR2 sequences are LNHDA and SQIVND (reference sequence). V gave up 7 bases and J gave up 5 bases, with 17 bases separating them. The CDR3 length is 15 residues. The CDR3 bases are TGTGCCAGTAATCCCGAGGGACTCCCGAATGAAAAACTGTTTTTT. Translated, it gives CASNPEGLPNEKLFF.

This clone was seen a handful of times. This chain uses TRBV5-8 with TRBJ1-1; 7 nucleotides agree with TRBD1. V gave up 4 bases and J gave up 1 base; unmatched junction bases: 1. CDR1 and CDR2 from the germline V gene are SGHTS and YDEGEE. The CDR3 covers 13 residues. The CDR3 reads CASSRTGNTEAFF. The CDR3 DNA follows: TGTGCCAGCAGCCGGACAGGGAACACTGAAGCTTTCTTT.

The V and J genes are TRBV4-1 and TRBJ2-2; TRBD1 might be the D (6 bases). CDR1 is MGHRA and CDR2 is YSYEKL in the germline V gene. The CDR3 runs to 16 residues. Trimming stripped 1 base from V and 7 bases from J, with 16 bases between. The CDR3 coding sequence is TGCGCCAGCAGCCAAGGTTCGTCAGGGGCTATCGGGGAGCTGTTTTTT. It specifies CASSQGSSGAIGELFF.

This rearrangement joins TRBV2 to TRBJ1-5, with a weak D call TRBD1 (5 bases). This CDR3 has 16 amino acids. V gave up 1 base and J gave up 0 bases, with 10 bases separating them. From germline, CDR1 is SNHLY and CDR2 FYNNEI. The CDR3 reads CASSEDRNYSNQPQHF. CDR3 nucleotides: TGTGCCAGCAGTGAAGACAGGAATTATAGCAATCAGCCCCAGCATTTT.

This clone was seen more than once but under ten times. V usage is TRBV6-1 and J usage is TRBJ1-5; D is uncertain. The germline V gene has CDR1 MNHNS and CDR2 SASEGT. This CDR3 spans 15 amino acids. V was cut by 1 base and J by 4 bases, with 11 bases left in between. CDR3 in amino acids: CASSEEWDLNQPQHF. The CDR3 DNA sequence: TGTGCCAGCAGTGAAGAATGGGATCTTAATCAGCCCCAGCATTTT.

This chain connects TRBV9 to TRBJ2-2; the D is unclear. CDR3 length equals 13 residues. CDR1 and CDR2 from the germline V gene are SGDLS and YYNGEE. V lost 3 bases, J lost 0 bases, and 3 bases lay in between. Written as DNA, the CDR3 is TGTGCCAGCAGCGCCTCGAACACCGGGGAGCTGTTTTTT. Amino acids: CASSASNTGELFF.

This rearrangement joins TRBV6-5 to TRBJ2-3; D remains ambiguous. V lost 2 bases and J lost 0, with 9 bases in between. CDR1 is MNHEY and CDR2 is SVGAGI in the germline V gene. CDR3 length equals 15 residues. CDR3 in amino acids: CASSYEVASTDTQYF. The CDR3, as DNA: TGTGCCAGCAGTTACGAGGTAGCTAGCACAGATACGCAGTATTTT.

This clone appeared a single time. This chain uses TRBV4-1 with TRBJ2-7; D is possibly TRBD1 (6 bases). The germline V gene has CDR1 MGHRA and CDR2 YSYEKL. This CDR3 contains 15 residues. Trimming removed 2 bases from V and 3 bases from J, with 14 bases in between. The CDR3 reads CASSQTGWAGYEQYF. In DNA, the CDR3 is TGCGCCAGCAGCCAAACAGGGTGGGCGGGCTACGAGCAGTACTTC.

The V and J genes are TRBV9 and TRBJ1-1; D gene uncertain. The CDR3 is 14 amino acids. The ends were cut back, 4 bases at V and 1 base at J, with 11 bases in the middle. CDR1 and CDR2 from the germline V gene are SGDLS and YYNGEE. The DNA for the CDR3 is TGTGCCAGCAGCCCCCAAACACAGAACACTGAAGCTTTCTTT. Its protein is CASSPQTQNTEAFF.

V and J are TRBV7-9 and TRBJ2-7, with D unresolved. Trimming left V 1 base short and J 3 bases short, with 10 bases between. This CDR3 spans 14 amino acids. Germline values: CDR1 SEHNR, CDR2 FQNEAQ (reference sequence). The CDR3 here is CASSLVLDNYEQYF. In nucleotides, the CDR3 is TGTGCCAGCAGCTTAGTCCTCGACAACTACGAGCAGTACTTC.

This clone has a single count. This chain connects TRBV9 to TRBJ1-1; TRBD1 is a possible D gene (6 bases). In germline, CDR1 is SGDLS, CDR2 YYNGEE. V lost 9 bases and J 2 bases, leaving 20 bases between the germline ends. The CDR3 sequence is 15 residues long. The CDR3: CATGGGGSDNTEAFF. The DNA of the CDR3 is TGTGCCACGGGCGGAGGGGGGTCGGATAACACTGAAGCTTTCTTT.

The chain couples TRBV9 to TRBJ1-3; D not resolved. The CDR3 extends over 16 amino acids. Between the trimmed V and J ends, which lost 0 bases and 0 bases, there was a span of 10 bases. Germline V gene sequence: CDR1 SGDLS, CDR2 YYNGEE. The CDR3 DNA reads as TGTGCCAGCAGCGTAGAGGACCCGAGCTCTGGAAACACCATATATTTT. It encodes CASSVEDPSSGNTIYF.

As to this clone: Sequence at one end of the junction differs from germline and may be a read error. The chain's CDR3 is CASSPPGTSIDTQYF. The CDR3 DNA reads as TGTGCCAGCAGCCCCCCCGGGACTAGCATAGATACGCAGTATTTT. This chain uses TRBV11-2 with TRBJ2-3; TRBD2 matches 9 bases. The CDR3 loop spans 15 amino acids. Looked up from germline, CDR1 is SGHAT and CDR2 is FQNNGV.

The table lists this clone with a count of one. The V gene is TRBV12-5, the J gene TRBJ2-7; 9 bases are shared with TRBD1. V trimming: 5 bases; J trimming: 4 bases; junction bases outside the gene matches: 9. The CDR3 is 15 residues long. The germline V gene has CDR1 LGHNT and CDR2 FRNRAP. CDR3 protein: CASGATGQGVYEQYF. CDR3 DNA: TGTGCTAGTGGTGCGACGGGACAGGGCGTATACGAGCAGTACTTC.

The V call is TRBV4-3, the J call TRBJ2-1; D gene ambiguous. CDR3 length equals 15 residues. The germline V gene has CDR1 LGHNA and CDR2 YSLEER. Deletions cut 0 bases from V and 1 base from J, with 7 bases between. This CDR3 reads CASSQDTDSYNEQFF. As DNA, the CDR3 is TGCGCCAGCAGCCAAGATACAGATTCCTACAATGAGCAGTTCTTC.

CDR3 protein: CASSLARTVNTEAFF. The CDR3 DNA is TGTGCCAGCAGCTTAGCTAGGACCGTGAACACTGAAGCTTTCTTT. This rearrangement joins TRBV7-8 to TRBJ1-1, with no clear D. The CDR3 spans 15 residues. Germline V lookup: CDR1 SGHVS, CDR2 FQNEAQ. The V and J ends lost 0 bases and 0 bases respectively, with 8 bases between them.

The rearrangement joins TRBV2 to TRBJ2-2, with 12 bases fitting TRBD1. Germline V gives CDR1 SNHLY, CDR2 FYNNEI. The CDR3 sequence is 15 residues long. V was pared by 6 bases and J by 6 bases, with 5 bases of the junction left unmatched. The CDR3 DNA reads as TGTGCCAGCAGGCCGGGACAGGGGGCCGCCGGGGAGCTGTTTTTT. Its translation is CASRPGQGAAGELFF.

The genes are TRBV30 and TRBJ2-3; maybe TRBD1 (5 bases). The CDR3 spans 12 residues. V was trimmed by 8 bases and J by 0 bases, leaving 9 bases between them. Germline V CDR1 and CDR2: GTSNPN, SVGIG (reference sequence). The CDR3 DNA is TGTGCCGGGGCCCCTAGCACAGATACGCAGTATTTT. It encodes CAGAPSTDTQYF.

The genes are TRBV19 and TRBJ1-5, with a weak D call TRBD1 (5 bases). Trimming took off 7 bases at V and 2 bases at J, with 12 bases between the two ends. The CDR3 sequence is 14 residues long. Germline lookup yields CDR1 LNHDA and CDR2 SQIVND (reference sequence). The CDR3 here is CASKWGVGNQPQHF. CDR3 bases: TGTGCCAGTAAGTGGGGGGTGGGCAATCAGCCCCAGCATTTT. Filled out from reference TRBV19 and TRBJ1-5, the complete variable domain reads DGGITQSPKYLFRKEGQNVTLSCEQNLNHDAMYWYRQDPGQGLRLIYYSQIVNDFQKGDIAEGYSVSREKKESFPLTVTSAQKNPTAFYLCASKWGVGNQPQHFGDGTRLSIL.

The chain links TRBV6-5 to TRBJ2-7; no clear D gene. The CDR3 spans 11 residues. From germline, CDR1 is MNHEY and CDR2 SVGAGI. Trimming stripped 0 bases from V and 6 bases from J, with 3 bases between. The CDR3 here is CASSYSREQYF. CDR3 nucleotides: TGTGCCAGCAGTTACTCTCGCGAGCAGTACTTC.

The chain employs TRBV7-8 and TRBJ2-2, with D perhaps matching TRBD2 (5 bases). Deletions cut 1 base from V and 1 base from J, with 19 bases between. The length of the CDR3 is 19 residues. Per germline, CDR1 SGHVS and CDR2 FQNEAQ. The CDR3 protein is CASSLVFIFDGMNTGELFF. The CDR3 nucleotides read TGTGCCAGCAGCTTAGTGTTCATTTTTGACGGGATGAACACCGGGGAGCTGTTTTTT.

The chain employs TRBV28 and TRBJ2-1; D call uncertain. The ends were cut back, 3 bases at V and 8 bases at J, with 5 bases in the middle. This CDR3 is built from 11 residues. Looked up from germline, CDR1 is MDHEN and CDR2 is SYDVKM. The CDR3 bases are TGTGCCAGCAGTTTCGTCCATGAGCAGTTCTTC. The encoded protein is CASSFVHEQFF.

This rearrangement joins TRBV6-6 to TRBJ1-5, with D possibly matching TRBD1 (6 bases). The V gene lost 6 bases and the J gene lost 4 bases, with 13 bases spanning the gap. Germline V CDR1 and CDR2: MNHNY, SVGAGI (reference sequence). The CDR3 extends over 14 amino acids. Here the CDR3 reads CASSRPGANQPQHF. CDR3 DNA: TGTGCCAGCAGCCGACCGGGGGCGAATCAGCCCCAGCATTTT.

This chain uses TRBV7-2 with TRBJ2-7; D might be TRBD1 (5 bases). The V gene lost 1 base and the J gene lost 2 bases, with 9 bases spanning the gap. Germline assignment: CDR1 SGHTA and CDR2 FQGNSA. The CDR3 spans 14 residues. This chain's CDR3 is CASSLVQGPYEQYF. Here the CDR3 DNA reads TGTGCCAGCAGCTTAGTGCAGGGTCCCTACGAGCAGTACTTC.

This chain connects TRBV19 to TRBJ2-6; weak D call: TRBD2 (5 bases). CDR1 is LNHDA, CDR2 SQIVND, per germline (reference sequence). The CDR3 runs to 14 residues. The V end was cut by 5 bases, the J end by 0 bases, with 5 bases between. This chain's CDR3 is CASSGSSGANVLTF. The CDR3 DNA reads TGTGCCAGTAGTGGGAGCTCTGGGGCCAACGTCCTGACTTTC.

The chain employs TRBV6-1 and TRBJ2-5; the match to TRBD1 covers 7 bases. Germline-derived CDR1 and CDR2 are MNHNS and SASEGT. V lost 7 bases to trimming and J lost 2 bases; unmatched junction nucleotides: 4. The CDR3 length is 13 residues. CDR3 sequence reads: CASNGQAQETQYF. In nucleotides, the CDR3 is TGTGCCAGCAATGGACAGGCACAAGAGACCCAGTACTTC.

A single count supports this clone. The rearrangement links TRBV4-3 to TRBJ2-3; 11 positions agree with TRBD2. The trim removed 2 bases at V and 0 bases at J, leaving 4 bases unmatched. The germline V gene encodes CDR1 LGHNA and CDR2 YSLEER. This CDR3 is built from 17 residues. The CDR3 DNA reads as TGCGCCAGCAGCCAACTTAGCGGGAGGGTTAGCACAGATACGCAGTATTTT. Its protein is CASSQLSGRVSTDTQYF.

Points on this clone: Germline and junction disagree at one end, which may indicate a read error. Other DNA sequences of this sample code for an identical CDR3. The chain carries TRBV11-3 and TRBJ2-3; D unclear. The length of the CDR3 is 11 residues. From germline, CDR1 is SGHNT and CDR2 YENEEA. CDR3 nucleotides: TGTGCCAGCAGTTTAGGTTTTACGCAGTATTTT. It is translated as CASSLGFTQYF.

The chain couples TRBV5-1 to TRBJ2-3; 13 nucleotides align to TRBD2. The CDR3 sequence is 17 residues long. The germline V gene has CDR1 SGHRS and CDR2 YFSETQ. The junction had 11 bases not matched to a gene; V was cut back by 3 bases and J by 7 bases. CDR3 region: CASSWRDRGLAGNTQYF. CDR3 bases: TGCGCCAGCAGCTGGCGGGACAGGGGACTAGCGGGGAATACGCAGTATTTT.